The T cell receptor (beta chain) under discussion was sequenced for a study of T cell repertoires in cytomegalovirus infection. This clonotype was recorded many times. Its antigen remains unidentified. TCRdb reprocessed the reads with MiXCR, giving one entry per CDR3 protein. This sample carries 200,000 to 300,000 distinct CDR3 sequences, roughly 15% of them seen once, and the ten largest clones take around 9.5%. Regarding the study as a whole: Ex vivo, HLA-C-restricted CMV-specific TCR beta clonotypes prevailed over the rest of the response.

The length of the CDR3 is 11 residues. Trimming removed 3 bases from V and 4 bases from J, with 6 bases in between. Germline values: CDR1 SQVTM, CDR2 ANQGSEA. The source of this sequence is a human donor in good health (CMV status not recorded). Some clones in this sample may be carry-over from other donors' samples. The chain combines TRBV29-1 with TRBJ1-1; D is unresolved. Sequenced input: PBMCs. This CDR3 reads CSVEAGTEAFF. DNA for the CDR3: TGCAGCGTTGAGGCCGGCACTGAAGCTTTCTTT. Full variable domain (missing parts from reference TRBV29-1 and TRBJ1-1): SAVISQKPSRDICQRGTSLTIQCQVDSQVTMMFWYRQQPGQSLTLIATANQGSEATYESGFVIDKFPISRPNLTFSTLTVSNMSPEDSSIYLCSVEAGTEAFFGQGTRLTVV.